This T cell receptor beta chain was found in a study of PD-1 blockade in mismatch repair-deficient tumors. Study findings and constraints: Tumor-resident clones, often undetectable pretreatment in blood, expanded then contracted after pembrolizumab.

Comments on this clone: Its target is unknown.

Germline CDR1 SGDLS, CDR2 YYNGEE. The CDR3 is made up of 14 amino acids. Between the trimmed V and J ends, which lost 0 bases and 0 bases, there was a span of 6 bases. Generated by immunoSEQ multiplex PCR, the TCRdb table keeps only in-frame clones and is missing some. The data hold approximately 130,000 clones, with 86% observed a single time. The chain links TRBV9 to TRBJ1-1, with D unclear. The sample was peripheral blood, taken 44 weeks after starting pembrolizumab. This clonotype originated in an adult with mismatch repair-deficient cancer. CDR3 sequence (DNA): TGTGCCAGCAGCGTAGTCAGCATGAACACTGAAGCTTTCTTT. As protein: CASSVVSMNTEAFF.